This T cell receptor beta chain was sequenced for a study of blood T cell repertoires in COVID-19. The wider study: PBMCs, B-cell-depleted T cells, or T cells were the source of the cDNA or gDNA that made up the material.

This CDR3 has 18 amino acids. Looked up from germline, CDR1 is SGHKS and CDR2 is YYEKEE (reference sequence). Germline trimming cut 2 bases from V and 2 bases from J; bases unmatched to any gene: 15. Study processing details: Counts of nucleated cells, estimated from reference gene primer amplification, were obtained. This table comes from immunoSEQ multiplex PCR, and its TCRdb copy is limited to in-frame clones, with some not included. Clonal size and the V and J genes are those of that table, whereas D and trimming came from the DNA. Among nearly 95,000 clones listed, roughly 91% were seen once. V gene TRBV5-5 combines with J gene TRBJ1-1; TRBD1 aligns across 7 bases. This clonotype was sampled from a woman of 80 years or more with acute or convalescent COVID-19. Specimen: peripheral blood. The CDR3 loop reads CASSFGGWRGGYNTEAFF. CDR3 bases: TGTGCCAGCAGCTTTGGGGGCTGGAGAGGGGGCTATAACACTGAAGCTTTCTTT.